Listed below are T cell receptor beta chains from one sample, sequenced in a study of blood T cell repertoires in COVID-19. Clones were read by immunoSEQ multiplex PCR, and TCRdb kept only the in-frame ones, dropping some. The sample includes almost 350,000 clones, approximately 89% seen only once; the top ten take under 5%. Sequencing was performed on peripheral blood. The receptors come from an older woman with COVID-19, enrolled during active disease. Both conserved end residues are part of each CDR3. D genes are given only for firm matches.

D gene,J gene,V gene,CDR3 protein,CDR3 DNA
.,TRBJ1-4,TRBV4-1,CASSSAGLSLRF,TGCGCCAGCAGCAGCGCGGGACTCTCTCTCCGTTTT
TRBD2,TRBJ2-3,TRBV5-1,CASSLQASGGSDTQYF,TGCGCCAGCAGCCTACAGGCTAGCGGGGGATCAGATACGCAGTATTTT
TRBD1,TRBJ1-2,TRBV28,CASSPDRVYGYTF,TGTGCCAGCAGTCCTGACAGGGTATATGGCTACACCTTC
.,TRBJ1-2,TRBV3-1/TRBV3-2,CASSHLPVYGYTF,TGTGCCAGCAGCCATCTGCCGGTCTATGGCTACACCTTC
.,TRBJ1-5,TRBV13,CASSLNGQINQPQHF,TGTGCCAGCAGCCTCAATGGACAGATCAATCAGCCCCAGCATTTT
.,TRBJ1-2,TRBV9,CASSLSMLGGITF,TGTGCCAGCAGCCTGAGCATGTTGGGAGGGATCACCTTC
.,TRBJ2-7,TRBV5-1,CASSLLSGELSYEQYF,TGCGCCAGCAGCTTGCTTAGCGGTGAACTCTCCTACGAGCAGTACTTC
TRBD2,TRBJ2-5,TRBV18,CASSPRQRGSQETQYF,TGTGCCAGCTCACCAAGACAGCGGGGAAGCCAAGAGACCCAGTACTTC
.,TRBJ1-5,TRBV7-2,CASSLGGSDYQPQHF,TGTGCCAGCAGCTTAGGCGGTAGCGACTATCAGCCCCAGCATTTT
.,TRBJ2-7,TRBV5-1,CASSFGAAYEQYF,TGCGCCAGCAGCTTTGGGGCTGCCTACGAGCAGTACTTC
TRBD1,TRBJ1-1,TRBV25-1,CASSGATGVSEAFF,TGTGCCAGCAGTGGAGCGACAGGGGTTTCTGAAGCTTTCTTT